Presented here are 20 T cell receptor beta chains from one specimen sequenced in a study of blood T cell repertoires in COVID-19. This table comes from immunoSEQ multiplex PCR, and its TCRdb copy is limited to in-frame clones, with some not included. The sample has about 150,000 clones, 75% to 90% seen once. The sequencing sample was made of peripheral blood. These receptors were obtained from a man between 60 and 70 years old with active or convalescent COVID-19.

The CDR3 bases are TGTGCCAGCAGCTTTACAGGGGGCACTGAAGCTTTCTTT. Protein: CASSFTGGTEAFF. The chain recombines TRBV7-3 with TRBJ1-1; 8 bases line up with TRBD1. The CDR3 extends over 13 amino acids. CDR1 and CDR2 from the germline V gene are SGHTA and FQGTGA. The trim removed 3 bases at V and 4 bases at J, leaving 1 base unmatched.

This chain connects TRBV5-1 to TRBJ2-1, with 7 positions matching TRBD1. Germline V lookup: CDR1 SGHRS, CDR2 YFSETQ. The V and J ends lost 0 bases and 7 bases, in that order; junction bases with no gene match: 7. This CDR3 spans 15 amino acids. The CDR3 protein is CASSLGNRGANEQFF. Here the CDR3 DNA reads TGCGCCAGCAGCTTGGGGAACAGGGGAGCAAATGAGCAGTTCTTC.

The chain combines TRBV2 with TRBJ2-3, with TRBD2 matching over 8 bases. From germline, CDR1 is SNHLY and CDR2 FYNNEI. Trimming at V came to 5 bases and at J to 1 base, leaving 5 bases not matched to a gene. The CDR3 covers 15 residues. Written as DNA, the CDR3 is TGTGCCAGCAGTTTCTCGGGAGGGGGCACAGATACGCAGTATTTT. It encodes CASSFSGGGTDTQYF. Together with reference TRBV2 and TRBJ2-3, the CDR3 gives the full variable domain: EPEVTQTPSHQVTQMGQEVILRCVPISNHLYFYWYRQILGQKVEFLVSFYNNEISEKSEIFDDQFSVERPDGSNFTLKIRSTKLEDSAMYFCASSFSGGGTDTQYFGPGTRLTVL.

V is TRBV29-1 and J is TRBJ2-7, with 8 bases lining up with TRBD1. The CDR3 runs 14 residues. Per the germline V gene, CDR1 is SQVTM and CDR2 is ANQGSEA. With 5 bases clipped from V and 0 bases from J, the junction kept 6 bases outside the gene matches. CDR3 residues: CSVPRTGSSYEQYF. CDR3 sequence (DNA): TGCAGCGTTCCCCGGACAGGGAGCTCCTACGAGCAGTACTTC.

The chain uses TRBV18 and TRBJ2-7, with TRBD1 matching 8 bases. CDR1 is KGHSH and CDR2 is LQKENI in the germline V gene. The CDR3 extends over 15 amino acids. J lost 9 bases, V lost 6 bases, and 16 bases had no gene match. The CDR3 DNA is TGTGCCAGCTCCCTTAATACCGGGACAGGCGATGGGCAGTACTTC. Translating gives CASSLNTGTGDGQYF.

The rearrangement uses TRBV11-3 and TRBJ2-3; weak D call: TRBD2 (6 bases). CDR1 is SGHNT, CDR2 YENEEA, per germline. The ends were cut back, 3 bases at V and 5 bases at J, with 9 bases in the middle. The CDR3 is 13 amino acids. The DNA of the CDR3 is TGTGCCAGCAGCTTGACTAGGGGAGATACGCAGTATTTT. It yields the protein CASSLTRGDTQYF.

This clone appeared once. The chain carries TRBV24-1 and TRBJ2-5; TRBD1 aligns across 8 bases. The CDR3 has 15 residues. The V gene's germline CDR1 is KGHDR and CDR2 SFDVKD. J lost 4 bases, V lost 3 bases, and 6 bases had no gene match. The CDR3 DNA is TGTGCCACCAGTGATCAGGGGGCGCGTGGAGAGACCCAGTACTTC. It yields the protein CATSDQGARGETQYF.

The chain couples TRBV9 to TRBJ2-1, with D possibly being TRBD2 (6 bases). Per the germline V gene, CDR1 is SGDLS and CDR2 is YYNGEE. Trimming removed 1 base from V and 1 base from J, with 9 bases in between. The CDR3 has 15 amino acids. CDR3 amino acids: CASSVRGSSYNEQFF. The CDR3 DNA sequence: TGTGCCAGCAGCGTACGGGGGAGTTCCTACAATGAGCAGTTCTTC.

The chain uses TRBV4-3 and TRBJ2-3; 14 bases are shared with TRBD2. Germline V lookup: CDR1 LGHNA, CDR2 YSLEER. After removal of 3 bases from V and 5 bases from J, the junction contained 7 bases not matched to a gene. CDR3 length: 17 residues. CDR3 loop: CASSQNGLAGGGDTQYF. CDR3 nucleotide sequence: TGCGCCAGCAGCCAGAACGGACTAGCGGGAGGAGGAGATACGCAGTATTTT.

CDR3 in amino acids: CASSARSDRNYGYTF. CDR3 coding DNA: TGTGCCAGCAGTGCCCGCAGCGACCGGAACTATGGCTACACCTTC. The rearrangement links TRBV27 to TRBJ1-2; D gene uncertain. The CDR3 length is 15 residues. The germline gives CDR1 MNHEY, CDR2 SMNVEV (reference sequence). The germline V and J ends were trimmed by 5 bases and 2 bases, with 15 bases remaining between them.

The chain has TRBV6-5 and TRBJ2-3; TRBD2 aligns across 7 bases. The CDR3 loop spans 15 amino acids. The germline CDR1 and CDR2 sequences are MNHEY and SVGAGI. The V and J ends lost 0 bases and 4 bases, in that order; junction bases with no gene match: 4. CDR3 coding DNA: TGTGCCAGCAGTTACTCGAGCCTAGCGGCAGATACGCAGTATTTT. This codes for CASSYSSLAADTQYF.

The chain's CDR3 is CAWTPTTHRVVGNTIYF. CDR3 in DNA: TGTGCCTGGACCCCAACCACTCACAGGGTGGTAGGAAACACCATATATTTT. The chain recombines TRBV30 with TRBJ1-3, with a possible D match to TRBD1 (6 bases). This CDR3 is 17 amino acids long. Per germline, CDR1 GTSNPN and CDR2 SVGIG (reference sequence). Trimming removed 4 bases from V and 4 bases from J, with 23 bases in between.

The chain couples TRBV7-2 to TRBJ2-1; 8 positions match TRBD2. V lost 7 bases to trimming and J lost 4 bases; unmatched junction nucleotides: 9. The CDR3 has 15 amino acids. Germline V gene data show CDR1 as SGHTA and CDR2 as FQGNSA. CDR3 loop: CASNPGGSGYNEQFF. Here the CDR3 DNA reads TGTGCCAGCAACCCGGGGGGGAGCGGTTACAATGAGCAGTTCTTC.

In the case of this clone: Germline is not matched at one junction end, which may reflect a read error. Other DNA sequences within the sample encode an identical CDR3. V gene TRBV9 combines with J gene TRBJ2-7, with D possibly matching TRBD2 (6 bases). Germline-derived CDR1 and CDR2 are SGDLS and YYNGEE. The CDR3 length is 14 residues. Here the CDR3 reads CASSPRLVSYEQYF. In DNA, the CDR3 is TGTGCCAGCAGCCCCCGACTAGTCTCCTACGAACAGTACTTC.

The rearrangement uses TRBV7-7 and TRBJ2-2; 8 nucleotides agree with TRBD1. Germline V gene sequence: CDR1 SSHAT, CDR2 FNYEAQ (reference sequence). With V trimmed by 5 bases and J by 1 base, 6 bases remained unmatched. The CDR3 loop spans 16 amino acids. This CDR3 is CASSPRQGQNTGELFF. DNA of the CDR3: TGTGCCAGCAGCCCCCGACAGGGGCAGAACACCGGGGAGCTGTTTTTT.

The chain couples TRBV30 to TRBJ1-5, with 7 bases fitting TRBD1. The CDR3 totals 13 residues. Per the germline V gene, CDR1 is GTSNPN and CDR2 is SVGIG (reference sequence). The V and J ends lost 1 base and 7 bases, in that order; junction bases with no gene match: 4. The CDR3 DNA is TGTGCCTGGAGTGACAGGGGAGGACAGCCCCAGCATTTT. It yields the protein CAWSDRGGQPQHF.

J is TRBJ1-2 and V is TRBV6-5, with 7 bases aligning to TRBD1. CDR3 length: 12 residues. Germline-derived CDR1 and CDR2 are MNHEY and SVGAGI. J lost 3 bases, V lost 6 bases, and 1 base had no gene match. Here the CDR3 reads CASRGTDYGYTF. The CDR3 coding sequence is TGTGCCAGCAGGGGGACAGACTATGGCTACACCTTC.

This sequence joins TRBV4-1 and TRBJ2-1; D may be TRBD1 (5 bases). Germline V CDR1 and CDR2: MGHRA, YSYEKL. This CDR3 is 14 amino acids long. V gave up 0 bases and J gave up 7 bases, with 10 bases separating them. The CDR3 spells CASSQDPGRNEQFF. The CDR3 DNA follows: TGCGCCAGCAGCCAAGATCCAGGGCGTAATGAGCAGTTCTTC.

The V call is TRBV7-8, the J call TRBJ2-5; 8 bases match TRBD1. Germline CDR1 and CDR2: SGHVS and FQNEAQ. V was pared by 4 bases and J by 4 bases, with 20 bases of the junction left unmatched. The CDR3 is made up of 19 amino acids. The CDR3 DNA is TGTGCCAGCAGCTCGACCTTCAGGGGGACAGGACCCTTAGGAGAGACCCAGTACTTC. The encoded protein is CASSSTFRGTGPLGETQYF.

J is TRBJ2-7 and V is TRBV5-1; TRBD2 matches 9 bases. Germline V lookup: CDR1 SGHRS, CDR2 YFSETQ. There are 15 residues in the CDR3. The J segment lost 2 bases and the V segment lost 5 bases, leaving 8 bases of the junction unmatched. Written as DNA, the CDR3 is TGCGCCAGCAGTCCAGGGGCTAGCGGGGCCTACGAGCAGTACTTC. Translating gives CASSPGASGAYEQYF.